Described below is a single T cell receptor beta chain sequence and its context. The data derive from a study of Graves' ophthalmopathy and Graves' hyperthyroidism. Study summary: Absence of ophthalmopathy within 18 months of follow-up defined stable hyperthyroidism.

The germline gives CDR1 SGHAT, CDR2 FQNNGV. This CDR3 region has 18 residues. Trimming cost V 1 base and J 7 bases, with 20 bases left between them. Only newly diagnosed hyperthyroidism patients aged 18 to 65, with under 2 months' duration, were enrolled. RNA transcripts yielded amplified TCR beta CDR3 regions. HTBI primers primed a first-round RT-PCR, and a second-round multiplex PCR followed. TCRdb redid the calling of the multiplex PCR reads with MiXCR, one entry per CDR3 protein. The repertoire holds around 590,000 distinct CDR3 sequences, with under 40% as singletons. The sequence came from an adult man with Graves' hyperthyroidism. Specimen: peripheral blood or thyroid tissue (not recorded which). This chain links TRBV11-2 with TRBJ1-6; possible D gene TRBD1, 5 bases. For the CDR3, the DNA is TGTGCCAGCAGCTTAGTCGTAGGGGACGCCCTGGGAAATTCACCCCTCCACTTT. Its protein is CASSLVVGDALGNSPLHF.